This record looks at one T cell receptor beta chain sequence and its context. Its antigen is undetermined. Second-dose timings of about 4 or about 12 weeks were pooled. The table came from immunoSEQ multiplex PCR; TCRdb's copy has only in-frame clones and leaves some out. The sample carries 120,000 to 150,000 clones, 86% recorded once. This sample is part of a study of T cell responses to AZD1222 COVID-19 vaccine. The CDR3 has 13 residues. V lost 7 bases and J 4 bases, leaving 13 bases between the germline ends. CDR1 and CDR2 (germline): LNHDA, SQIVND (reference sequence). Study-wide results and limits: White British donors predominated, females outnumbered males, and clonal diversity was possibly underestimated. Along spike, vaccine-associated CD4 TCRs were found throughout, with dominance at 160-218 and 743-854.

The TCR was taken from an adult who received the AZD1222 COVID-19 vaccine. The V gene is TRBV19, the J gene TRBJ1-2; D is perhaps TRBD1 (5 bases). The material sequenced was peripheral blood, taken 28 days after the second AZD1222 dose. The CDR3 protein is CASNSGQAYGYTF. DNA for the CDR3: TGTGCCAGTAACTCGGGGCAGGCCTATGGCTACACCTTC.